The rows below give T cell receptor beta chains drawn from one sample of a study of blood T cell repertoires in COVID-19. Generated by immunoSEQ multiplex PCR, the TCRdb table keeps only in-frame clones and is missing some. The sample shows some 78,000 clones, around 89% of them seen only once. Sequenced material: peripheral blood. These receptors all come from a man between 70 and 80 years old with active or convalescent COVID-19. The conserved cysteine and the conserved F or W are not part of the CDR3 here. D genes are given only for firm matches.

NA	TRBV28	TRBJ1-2	ASRKPGSTVNYGYT
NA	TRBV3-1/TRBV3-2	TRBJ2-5	ASSPPYQETQY
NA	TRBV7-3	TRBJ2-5	ASSLRRQETQY
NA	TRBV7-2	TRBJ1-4	ASSLAAGAGSSNEKLF
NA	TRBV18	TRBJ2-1	ASSVNSYNEQF
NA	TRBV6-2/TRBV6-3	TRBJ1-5	ASSYSSYNQPQH
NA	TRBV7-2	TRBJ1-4	ASSSWGGANEKLF
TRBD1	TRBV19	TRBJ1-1	ASSTWTGGKAF
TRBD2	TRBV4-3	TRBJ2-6	ASSQEAGSGANVLT
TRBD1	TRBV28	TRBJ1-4	ASILTGGGKLF
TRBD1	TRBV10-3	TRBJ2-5	AIKGQGRGETQY
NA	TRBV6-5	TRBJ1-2	ASSYAGLYGYT
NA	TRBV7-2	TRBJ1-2	ASSQVQGFYGYT
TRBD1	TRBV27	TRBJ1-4	ASSPGQGFEKLF
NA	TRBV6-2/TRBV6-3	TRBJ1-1	ASSYSKSVGEAF
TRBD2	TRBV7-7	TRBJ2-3	ASARGRVGSTQY
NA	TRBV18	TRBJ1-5	ASSPTLQFQPQH
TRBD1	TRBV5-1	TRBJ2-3	ASSLNRGADTQY
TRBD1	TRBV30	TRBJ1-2	AWHIDKTGRRLKYGYT
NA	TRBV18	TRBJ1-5	ASSPRADNQPQH
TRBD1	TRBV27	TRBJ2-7	ASSASGTGRYEQY
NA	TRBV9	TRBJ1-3	ASSPTENTIY
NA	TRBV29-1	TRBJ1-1	SIRGDFTEAF
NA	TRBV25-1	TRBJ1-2	ASSELGDSTNYGYT
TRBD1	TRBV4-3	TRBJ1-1	ASSQAGQGNTEAF
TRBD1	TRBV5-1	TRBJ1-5	ASSRDTGAGQPQH
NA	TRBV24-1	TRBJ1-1	ATSARAGRDTEAF
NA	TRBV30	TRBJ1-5	AWSRRTAAPYSNQPQH
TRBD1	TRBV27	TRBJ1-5	ASSLTGTVPFNQPQH
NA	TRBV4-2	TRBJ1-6	ASSIGDYNSPLH
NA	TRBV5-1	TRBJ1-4	ASSPAGGGNEKLF
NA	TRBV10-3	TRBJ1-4	AISELSGQMNEKLF
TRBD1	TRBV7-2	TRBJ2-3	ASSFGQGETDTQY